Below, 18 T cell receptor beta chains from the same sample are listed, as sequenced in a study of blood T cell repertoires in COVID-19. The repertoire was sequenced with immunoSEQ multiplex PCR; TCRdb's copy has only in-frame clones and lacks some. The sample consists of about 34,000 clones, about 93% of them appearing once. The sample consisted of peripheral blood. Source of these receptors: a human donor in a cohort sampled during active COVID-19.

The rearrangement uses TRBV23-1 and TRBJ1-4, with 12 nucleotides matching TRBD1. TRBV23-1 is designated an ORF whose function remains uncertain. This CDR3 contains 17 residues. Trimming cost V 2 bases and J 2 bases; bases outside gene matches: 3. The CDR3, as DNA: TGCGCCAGCAGTCAAAGGGACAGGGGGCGGACTAATGAAAAACTGTTTTTT. Its protein is CASSQRDRGRTNEKLFF.

The J gene is TRBJ2-1, the V gene TRBV7-9; TRBD1 matches 11 bases. From germline, CDR1 is SEHNR and CDR2 FQNEAQ (reference sequence). The CDR3 is 13 amino acids. Unmatched junction bases numbered 13, after V lost 10 bases and J lost 14 bases. The CDR3 DNA is TGTGCCATCCTCGCGGAGGGACAGGGGGGAAAGTTCTTC. This translates into CAILAEGQGGKFF. The full variable domain, in which reference TRBV7-9 and TRBJ2-1 provide the parts outside the CDR3, is DTGVSQNPRHKITKRGQNVTFRCDPISEHNRLYWYRQTLGQGPEFLTYFQNEAQLEKSRLLSDRFSAERPKGSFSTLEIQRTEQGDSAMYLCAILAEGQGGKFFGPGTRLTVL.

This clone was observed a single time. V gene TRBV7-3 combines with J gene TRBJ2-7; 9 nucleotides line up with TRBD1. The CDR3 loop spans 15 amino acids. Germline V gives CDR1 SGHTA, CDR2 FQGTGA. Unmatched junction bases numbered 8, after V lost 2 bases and J lost 6 bases. Written as DNA, the CDR3 is TGTGCCAGCAGCTTAGGGGGACAGGGACAAACCGAGCAGTACTTC. Translating it yields CASSLGGQGQTEQYF.

This CDR3 is CASRSQGEALTNTEAFF. The CDR3 DNA reads TGCGCCAGCAGGTCTCAAGGGGAGGCTCTGACGAACACTGAAGCTTTCTTT. The gene calls are TRBV5-1 and TRBJ1-1, with D possibly being TRBD1 (5 bases). This CDR3 region has 17 residues. The ends were cut back, 5 bases at V and 1 base at J, with 21 bases in the middle. Germline V CDR1 and CDR2: SGHRS, YFSETQ.

This chain uses TRBV7-9 with TRBJ2-2; 7 bases fit TRBD1. CDR3 size: 18 residues. From germline, CDR1 is SEHNR and CDR2 FQNEAQ (reference sequence). V dropped 4 bases and J dropped 6; count of bases not matched to a gene: 17. DNA of the CDR3: TGTGCCAGCAGCTCACCTATAACCAGACAGGGAGTACCCGGGGAGCTGTTTTTT. Amino acid sequence: CASSSPITRQGVPGELFF.

This chain joins TRBV15 and TRBJ1-2; no clear D. The CDR3 contains 18 residues. Trimming stripped 0 bases from V and 1 base from J, with 18 bases between. Germline V gene lookup returns CDR1 LNHNV and CDR2 YYDKDF (reference sequence). CDR3: CATSRDLAGSLNNYGYTF. Here the CDR3 DNA reads TGTGCCACCAGCAGAGATTTAGCGGGGTCCCTTAATAACTATGGCTACACCTTC.

This chain joins TRBV10-3 and TRBJ2-5; 8 bases map to TRBD2. The CDR3 contains 14 residues. CDR1 is ENHRY, CDR2 SYGVKD, per germline. V shed 5 bases, J shed 1 base, and the junction held 3 bases outside the gene matches. The chain's CDR3 is CAISSGGRQETQYF. The CDR3 region has the DNA TGTGCCATCAGTAGCGGGGGCCGCCAAGAGACCCAGTACTTC.

V usage is TRBV7-9 and J usage is TRBJ1-6, with 10 nucleotides matching TRBD1. Germline V gene lookup returns CDR1 SEHNR and CDR2 FQNEAQ (reference sequence). V shed 0 bases and J 13 bases; nucleotides not matched to a gene: 9. CDR3 length: 16 residues. The DNA for the CDR3 is TGTGCCAGCAGCTTAGCGCTGGGACAGGGGACCAGTCCCCTCCACTTT. Translating it yields CASSLALGQGTSPLHF.

V usage is TRBV29-1 and J usage is TRBJ2-7; 12 bases fit TRBD2. J lost 3 bases, V lost 7 bases, and 10 bases had no gene match. This CDR3 is built from 15 residues. Germline CDR1 is SQVTM and CDR2 is ANQGSEA. In nucleotides, the CDR3 is TGCAGCGCCGGGACTAGCGGGCGCTCTGGCTACGAGCAGTACTTC. Its protein is CSAGTSGRSGYEQYF.

The chain has TRBV7-8 and TRBJ2-3, with TRBD1 identical over 8 bases. The CDR3 totals 15 residues. Losses at the gene ends were 6 bases for V and 6 bases for J; bases not matched to a gene: 11. The V gene's germline CDR1 is SGHVS and CDR2 FQNEAQ. In DNA form, the CDR3 reads TGTGCCAGCAGGCACGACAGGGGCCGTGCGGATACGCAGTATTTT. Protein product: CASRHDRGRADTQYF.

The gene calls are TRBV5-4 and TRBJ2-2, with 7 nucleotides matching TRBD1. Trimming took 4 bases from V and 6 from J; bases not matched to a gene: 9. The CDR3 has 15 residues. In germline, CDR1 is SGHNT, CDR2 YYREEE (reference sequence). CDR3 sequence: CASSRSRGNSGELFF. CDR3 in DNA: TGTGCCAGCAGCCGGTCCAGGGGGAATTCCGGGGAGCTGTTTTTT.

The rearrangement links TRBV28 to TRBJ1-1; D remains unclear. The CDR3 contains 14 residues. Germline CDR1 reads MDHEN; CDR2 reads SYDVKM. V was clipped by 6 bases and J by 4 bases, with 15 bases between them. CDR3: CASSPLRESTEAFF. CDR3 nucleotide sequence: TGTGCCAGCAGCCCTCTGAGGGAAAGCACTGAAGCTTTCTTT.

The chain combines TRBV11-2 with TRBJ1-2, with TRBD1 matching over 9 bases. Germline V CDR1 and CDR2: SGHAT, FQNNGV. V dropped 5 bases and J dropped 4; count of bases not matched to a gene: 8. The CDR3 has 15 amino acids. The CDR3 coding sequence is TGTGCCAGCAGCGCGAGCCGGGACAGGGTCTATGGCTACACCTTC. This codes for CASSASRDRVYGYTF.

This chain's CDR3 is CASSRVTNYGYTF. The CDR3 nucleotides are TGTGCCAGCAGTCGAGTTACTAACTATGGCTACACCTTC. V gene TRBV6-5 combines with J gene TRBJ1-2; D gene uncertain. This CDR3 region has 13 residues. V dropped 5 bases and J dropped 0 bases, with 7 bases sitting between them. Looked up from germline, CDR1 is MNHEY and CDR2 is SVGAGI.

The rearrangement joins TRBV6-5 to TRBJ1-2; TRBD1 matches 9 bases. The CDR3 extends over 13 amino acids. Trimming removed 8 bases from V and 1 base from J; junction bases left unmatched: 2. The V gene's germline CDR1 is MNHEY and CDR2 SVGAGI. CDR3 in amino acids: CASRDRDNYGYTF. The DNA for the CDR3 is TGTGCCAGCCGGGACAGGGATAACTATGGCTACACCTTC.

V and J are TRBV29-1 and TRBJ2-3; 7 bases agree with TRBD1. This CDR3 comprises 14 residues. V was clipped by 3 bases and J by 5 bases; unmatched bases: 8. Germline V gene sequence: CDR1 SQVTM, CDR2 ANQGSEA. CDR3 residues: CSVDRGRGVDTQYF. CDR3 in DNA: TGCAGCGTTGATAGGGGGCGAGGTGTAGATACGCAGTATTTT.

The V call is TRBV18, the J call TRBJ2-1, with D possibly TRBD1 on 6 matching bases. Germline CDR1 reads KGHSH; CDR2 reads LQKENI. The CDR3 is 16 residues long. V was trimmed by 0 bases and J by 2 bases, leaving 11 bases between them. CDR3 in DNA: TGTGCCAGCTCACCACCCGGGACACATACCTACAATGAGCAGTTCTTC. It encodes CASSPPGTHTYNEQFF.

The V gene is TRBV7-8, the J gene TRBJ2-7, with 10 bases matching TRBD1. Germline trimming cut 5 bases from V and 6 bases from J; bases unmatched to any gene: 7. The length of the CDR3 is 14 residues. Per the germline V gene, CDR1 is SGHVS and CDR2 is FQNEAQ. The CDR3 loop is CASSQRDRGSEQYF. CDR3 bases: TGTGCCAGCAGCCAGCGGGACAGGGGCTCCGAGCAGTACTTC.